This entry is about one TCR beta chain. Its antigen is unidentified. PCR used 60 Vbeta primers and 13 Jbeta primers. Clones were read by immunoSEQ multiplex PCR, and TCRdb kept only the in-frame ones, dropping some. The sample has fewer than 60,000 clones; 70% to 85% are singletons. This record belongs to a study of cytomegalovirus exposure and HLA in healthy donors. Overall study results and limits: An analysis that came later showed most CMV-associated TCR beta chains appearing HLA-restricted. Several of the most significant clusters appeared, in a later analysis, to be linked to common viral pathogens. The study reported that TCR beta sequences accurately predicted HLA-A and HLA-B alleles in most subjects. Specific recognition of CMV antigens was confirmed in vitro for a few chains (all CMV-associated).

Sequenced sample: PBMCs. The source is a woman in her 40s in good health and CMV-seropositive.

The CDR3 loop reads CASSDWLAGYPSTDTQYF. CDR3 nucleotides: TGTGCCAGCAGTGACTGGCTAGCGGGGTACCCTAGCACAGATACGCAGTATTTT. The genes are TRBV2 and TRBJ2-3, with 9 bases identical to TRBD2. V was pared by 3 bases and J by 0 bases, with 10 bases of the junction left unmatched. Germline CDR1 is SNHLY and CDR2 is FYNNEI. The CDR3 sequence is 18 residues long. Based on the CDR3 plus reference TRBV2 and TRBJ2-3, the full variable domain is EPEVTQTPSHQVTQMGQEVILRCVPISNHLYFYWYRQILGQKVEFLVSFYNNEISEKSEIFDDQFSVERPDGSNFTLKIRSTKLEDSAMYFCASSDWLAGYPSTDTQYFGPGTRLTVL.